Described below is a single T cell receptor beta chain sequence and its context. The antigen it binds to is not known. No quality values exist for individual bases; no much larger clone is one base distant. The library relied on multiplex PCR. Sequencing used an Illumina HiSeq 4000. iRepertoire HTBI primers and Arm-PCR amplification of CDR3 regions were used to construct TCR beta libraries. Before sequencing, the PCR products underwent gel purification. Per the source publication's procedure: Gene usage analysis of CDR3 amino acid clonotypes used the approximately 62 TRBV and around 14 TRBJ segments found across samples. COPE and FqMerger were used to merge the filtered high-quality paired reads into contigs. BLAST was used to align contigs to the IMGT TRBV, TRBD and TRBJ reference genes, and CDR3 was defined following IMGT. Any clonotype with a frequency above 0.1% was counted as a highly expanded clone. Repertoire diversity was measured by Shannon entropy, and V-J evenness by the Gini coefficient. A clonotype was considered public if more than one individual shared it. TCRdb passed the public sequencing reads through fastp at Q25 and MiXCR, retaining productive beta sequences. Each record represents a unique CDR3 protein, reported with the most common genes and DNA among its rows. None of the V and J calls come from the authors' own analysis; TCRdb made them. Counted in this sample were 400,000 to 600,000 distinct CDR3 sequences; 20% to 25% of them appeared once. The ten biggest clones cover roughly 7.1% of the sample.

The record originates from a study of regulatory T cells in long-lasting Graves disease (dated by TCRdb to about 2021). Broadly, across the study: Persistent Graves' disease was defined as persistently positive TSH receptor autoantibodies together with antithyroid drug treatment for over 5 years. This study used TCR sequencing and RNA sequencing of peripheral blood to compare persistent Graves' disease patients against newly diagnosed Graves' disease patients. The study was conducted in China and was registered as a clinical trial. A total of about 33 samples underwent TCR sequencing, from some 13 patients with persistent Graves' disease and about 20 patients with newly diagnosed Graves' disease. In the clinical cohort, patients with persistent Graves' disease had used antithyroid drugs for an average of roughly 10 years. Study-wide findings and limitations: Compared with newly diagnosed patients, persistent Graves' disease patients had lower TCR Shannon entropy and fewer highly expanded clones, which suggests clonal expansion. Sequencing and analysis were limited to the TCR beta chain. The study examined only peripheral blood because the primary lesion, thyroid tissue, could not be accessed. As a limitation, the authors acknowledged that the small sample size may reduce accuracy. Persistent disease showed preferential use of TRBV28, TRBJ1-2 and TRBJ2-5, whereas newly diagnosed disease favored TRBV20-1 and TRBJ2-1. Patients with persistent disease shared more public clonotypes (approximately 2,500) than newly diagnosed patients did (more than 900).

This specimen's time point label, interpreted: persistent/refractory GD, antithyroid drugs over 5 years with positive TRAb. For both TCR sequencing and RNA sequencing, RNA was extracted from PBMCs in TRIzol. The diagnosis of Graves' disease was made according to American Thyroid Association guidelines. Patients for the study were recruited at an endocrinology department in Xi'an, China. Each patient gave approximately 9 milliliters of peripheral blood, collected in an EDTA anticoagulant tube. Ficoll Paque Plus density gradient separation was used to isolate PBMCs, and no further T cell sorting was done. An Agilent 2100 Bioanalyzer and agarose gel were used to check RNA quality, while a NanoDrop 2000 measured RNA concentration. From the germline V gene (reference sequence), CDR1 is SEHNR and CDR2 is FQNEAQ. Trimming costs V 5 bases and J 9 bases, and their ends lie 14 bases apart. The CDR3 numbers 14 residues from cysteine through phenylalanine. Only the CDR3 part of the read is kept: 42 bases, read in frame from the first base.

The sequences come from peripheral blood mononuclear cells (PBMCs), collected when the disease was refractory, from a patient treated with antithyroid drugs. This receptor chain uses TRBV7-9 and TRBJ1-6, with the D gene uncertain. This clonotype originated in a female donor with Graves disease. The CDR3: CASSPNPGSSPLHF. The DNA sequence reads TGTGCCAGCAGCCCAAATCCCGGGAGTTCACCCCTCCACTTT.